This T cell receptor beta chain was captured by sequencing in a study of PD-1 blockade in classical Hodgkin lymphoma. Broader study findings: Causes of the repertoire differences remain undefined, possibly disease activity or prior therapy. Patients who initiated nivolumab within 1 year of ASCT were excluded.

Concerning this clone: The target antigen is unknown.

Produced via immunoSEQ multiplex PCR; TCRdb's table is partial and in-frame only. The sample has tens of thousands of clones, just over 90% seen once. All patients relapsed after autologous stem cell transplantation, and brentuximab vedotin exposure varied. The sequencing here drew on peripheral blood mononuclear cells (PBMCs), taken at baseline. The TCR sequence derives from a human donor with classical Hodgkin lymphoma.

CDR3 sequence: CASSQESHNEKLFF. The CDR3 nucleotides are TGCGCCAGCAGCCAAGAGTCACATAATGAAAAACTGTTTTTT. The chain joins TRBV4-3 to TRBJ1-4; D gene unclear. Germline CDR1 reads LGHNA; CDR2 reads YSLEER. The CDR3 runs 14 residues. The V gene lost 0 bases and the J gene lost 4 bases, with 6 bases spanning the gap.